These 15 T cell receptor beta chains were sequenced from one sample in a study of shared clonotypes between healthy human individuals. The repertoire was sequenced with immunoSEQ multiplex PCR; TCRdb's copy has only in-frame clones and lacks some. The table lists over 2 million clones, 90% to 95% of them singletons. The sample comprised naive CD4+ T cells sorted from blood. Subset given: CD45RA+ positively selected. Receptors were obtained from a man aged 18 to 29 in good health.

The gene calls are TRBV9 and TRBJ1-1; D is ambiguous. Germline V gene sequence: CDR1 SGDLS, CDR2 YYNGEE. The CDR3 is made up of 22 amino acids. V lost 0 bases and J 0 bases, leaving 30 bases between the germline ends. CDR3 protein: CASSVVMGLRAVQMPMNTEAFF. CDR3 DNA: TGTGCCAGCAGCGTAGTTATGGGGTTAAGAGCCGTGCAAATGCCAATGAACACTGAAGCTTTCTTT.

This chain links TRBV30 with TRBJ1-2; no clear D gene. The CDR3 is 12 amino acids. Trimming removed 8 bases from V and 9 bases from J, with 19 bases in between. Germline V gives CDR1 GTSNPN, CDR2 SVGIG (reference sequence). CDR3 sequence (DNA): TGTGCCCTGGGTTGGGTATCTCTAAGCTACACCTTC. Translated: CALGWVSLSYTF.

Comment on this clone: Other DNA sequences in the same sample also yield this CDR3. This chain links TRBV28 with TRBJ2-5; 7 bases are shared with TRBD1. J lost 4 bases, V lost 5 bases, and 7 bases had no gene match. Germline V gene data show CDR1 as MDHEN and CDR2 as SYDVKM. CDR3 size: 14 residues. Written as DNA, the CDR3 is TGTGCCAGCAGTCCCCCCAGGGGGAGAGAGACCCAGTACTTC. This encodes CASSPPRGRETQYF. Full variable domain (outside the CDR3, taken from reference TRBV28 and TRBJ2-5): DVKVTQSSRYLVKRTGEKVFLECVQDMDHENMFWYRQDPGLGLRLIYFSYDVKMKEKGDIPEGYSVSREKKERFSLILESASTNQTSMYLCASSPPRGRETQYFGPGTRLLVL.

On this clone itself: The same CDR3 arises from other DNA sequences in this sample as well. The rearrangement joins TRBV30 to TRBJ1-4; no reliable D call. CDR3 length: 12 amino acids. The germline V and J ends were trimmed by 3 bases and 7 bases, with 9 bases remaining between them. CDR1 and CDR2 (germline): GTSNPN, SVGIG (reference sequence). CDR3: CAWSPGGEKLFF. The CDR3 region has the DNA TGTGCCTGGAGCCCTGGTGGTGAAAAACTGTTTTTT.

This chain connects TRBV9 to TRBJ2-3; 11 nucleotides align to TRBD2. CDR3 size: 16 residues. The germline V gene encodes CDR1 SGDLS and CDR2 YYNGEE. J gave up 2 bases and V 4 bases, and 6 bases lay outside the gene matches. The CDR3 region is CASSPIAGGITDTQYF. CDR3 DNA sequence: TGTGCCAGCAGCCCCATAGCGGGAGGGATCACAGATACGCAGTATTTT. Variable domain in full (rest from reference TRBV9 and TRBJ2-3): DSGVTQTPKHLITATGQRVTLRCSPRSGDLSVYWYQQSLDQGLQFLIQYYNGEERAKGNILERFSAQQFPDLHSELNLSSLELGDSALYFCASSPIAGGITDTQYFGPGTRLTVL.

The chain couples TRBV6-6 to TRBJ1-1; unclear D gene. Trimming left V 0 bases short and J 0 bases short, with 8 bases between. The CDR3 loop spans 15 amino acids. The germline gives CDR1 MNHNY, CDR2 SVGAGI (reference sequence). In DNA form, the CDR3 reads TGTGCCAGCAGTTACTCACAGCTAATGAACACTGAAGCTTTCTTT. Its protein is CASSYSQLMNTEAFF.

The CDR3 protein is CASSPDRGHGGTDTQYF. CDR3 sequence (DNA): TGCGCCAGCAGTCCGGACAGGGGTCACGGGGGCACAGATACGCAGTATTTT. The chain uses TRBV10-1 and TRBJ2-3, with 9 bases that match TRBD1. The germline gives CDR1 WNHNN, CDR2 SYGVQD (reference sequence). The CDR3 is 17 residues long. After removal of 5 bases from V and 1 base from J, the junction contained 10 bases not matched to a gene.

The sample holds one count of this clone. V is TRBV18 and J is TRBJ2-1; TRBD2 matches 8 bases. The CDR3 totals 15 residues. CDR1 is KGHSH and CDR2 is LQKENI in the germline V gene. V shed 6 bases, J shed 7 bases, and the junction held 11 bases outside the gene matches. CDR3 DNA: TGTGCCAGCTCGGCACCGGGACTAGTAAGGAATGAGCAGTTCTTC. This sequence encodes CASSAPGLVRNEQFF.

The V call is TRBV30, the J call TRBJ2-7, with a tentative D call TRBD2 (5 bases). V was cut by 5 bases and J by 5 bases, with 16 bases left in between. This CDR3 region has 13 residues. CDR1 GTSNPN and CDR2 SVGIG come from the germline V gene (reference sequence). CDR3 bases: TGTGCCTGGGGACCCGGACTTACGGACGAGCAGTACTTC. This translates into CAWGPGLTDEQYF.

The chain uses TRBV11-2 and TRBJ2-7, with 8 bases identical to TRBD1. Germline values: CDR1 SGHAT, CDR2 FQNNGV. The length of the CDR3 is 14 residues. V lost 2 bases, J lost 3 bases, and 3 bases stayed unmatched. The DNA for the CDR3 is TGTGCCAGCAGCTTAAGGGACAGGATCTACGAGCAGTACTTC. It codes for CASSLRDRIYEQYF.

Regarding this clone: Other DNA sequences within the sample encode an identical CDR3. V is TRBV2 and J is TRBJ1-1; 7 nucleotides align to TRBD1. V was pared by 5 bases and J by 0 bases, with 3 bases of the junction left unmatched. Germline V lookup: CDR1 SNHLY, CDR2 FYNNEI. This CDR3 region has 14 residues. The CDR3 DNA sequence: TGTGCCAGCAGTAGACAGGGAATGAACACTGAAGCTTTCTTT. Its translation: CASSRQGMNTEAFF. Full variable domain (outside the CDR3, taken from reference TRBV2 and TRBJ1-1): EPEVTQTPSHQVTQMGQEVILRCVPISNHLYFYWYRQILGQKVEFLVSFYNNEISEKSEIFDDQFSVERPDGSNFTLKIRSTKLEDSAMYFCASSRQGMNTEAFFGQGTRLTVV.

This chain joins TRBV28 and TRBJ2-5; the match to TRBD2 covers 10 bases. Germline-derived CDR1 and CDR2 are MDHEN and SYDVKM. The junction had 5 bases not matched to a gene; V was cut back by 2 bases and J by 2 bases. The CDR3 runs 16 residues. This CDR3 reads CASSLHLAGEQETQYF. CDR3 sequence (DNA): TGTGCCAGCAGTTTACACCTAGCGGGGGAACAAGAGACCCAGTACTTC.

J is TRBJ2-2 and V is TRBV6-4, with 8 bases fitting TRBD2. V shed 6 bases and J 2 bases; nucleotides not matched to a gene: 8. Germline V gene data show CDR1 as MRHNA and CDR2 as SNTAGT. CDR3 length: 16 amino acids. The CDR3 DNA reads TGTGCCAGCAGCCTTTGGTTAGCGGGAAACACCGGGGAGCTGTTTTTT. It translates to CASSLWLAGNTGELFF.

The CDR3 protein is CASRQGTPTANTEAFF. The DNA for the CDR3 is TGTGCCAGCAGGCAAGGGACGCCTACTGCCAACACTGAAGCTTTCTTT. The J gene is TRBJ1-1, the V gene TRBV7-9; perhaps TRBD1 as D (5 bases). V lost 6 bases, J lost 2 bases, and 19 bases lay in between. Germline-derived CDR1 and CDR2 are SEHNR and FQNEAQ (reference sequence). The CDR3 extends over 16 amino acids.

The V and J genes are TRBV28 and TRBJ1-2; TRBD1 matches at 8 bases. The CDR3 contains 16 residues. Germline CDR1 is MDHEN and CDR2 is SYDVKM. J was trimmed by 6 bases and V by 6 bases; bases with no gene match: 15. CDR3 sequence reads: CASSPPSHTGGNGYTF. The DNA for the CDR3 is TGTGCCAGCAGCCCTCCGTCCCACACAGGGGGTAATGGCTACACCTTC.